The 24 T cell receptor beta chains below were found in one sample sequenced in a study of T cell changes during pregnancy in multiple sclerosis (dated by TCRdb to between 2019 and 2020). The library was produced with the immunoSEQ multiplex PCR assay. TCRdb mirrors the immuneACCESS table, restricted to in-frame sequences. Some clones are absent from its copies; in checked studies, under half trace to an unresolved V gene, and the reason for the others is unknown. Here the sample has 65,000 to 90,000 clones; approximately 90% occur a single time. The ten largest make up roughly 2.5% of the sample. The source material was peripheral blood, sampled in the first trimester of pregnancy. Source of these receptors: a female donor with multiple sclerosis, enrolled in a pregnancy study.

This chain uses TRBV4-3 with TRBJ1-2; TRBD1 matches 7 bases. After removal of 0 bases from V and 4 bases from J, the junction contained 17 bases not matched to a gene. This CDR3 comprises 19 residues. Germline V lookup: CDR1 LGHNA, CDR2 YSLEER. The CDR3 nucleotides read TGCGCCAGCAGCCAAGAAGGTGGGGCAGGGGGAGCTTACCCCTATGGCTACACCTTC. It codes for CASSQEGGAGGAYPYGYTF.

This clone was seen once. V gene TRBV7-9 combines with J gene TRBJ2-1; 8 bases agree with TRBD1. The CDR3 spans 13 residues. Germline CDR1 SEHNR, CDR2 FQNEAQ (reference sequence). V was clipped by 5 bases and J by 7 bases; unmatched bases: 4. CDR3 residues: CASSQRQGNEQFF. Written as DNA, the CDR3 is TGTGCCAGCAGCCAGCGACAGGGGAATGAGCAGTTCTTC.

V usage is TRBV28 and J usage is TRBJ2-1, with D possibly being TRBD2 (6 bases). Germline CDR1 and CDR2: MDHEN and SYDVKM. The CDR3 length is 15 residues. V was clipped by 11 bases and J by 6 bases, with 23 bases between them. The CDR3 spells CAARDFLRGTNEQFF. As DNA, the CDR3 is TGTGCCGCTCGGGACTTTCTGCGGGGTACCAATGAGCAGTTCTTC.

The CDR3 sequence is CASSSGTSGGIQETQYF. CDR3 sequence (DNA): TGTGCCAGCAGCTCCGGGACTAGCGGCGGCATACAAGAGACCCAGTACTTC. J is TRBJ2-5 and V is TRBV5-4; TRBD2 matches at 11 bases. The germline CDR1 and CDR2 sequences are SGHNT and YYREEE (reference sequence). V lost 3 bases and J lost 2; bases outside the gene matches: 9. The CDR3 loop spans 17 amino acids.

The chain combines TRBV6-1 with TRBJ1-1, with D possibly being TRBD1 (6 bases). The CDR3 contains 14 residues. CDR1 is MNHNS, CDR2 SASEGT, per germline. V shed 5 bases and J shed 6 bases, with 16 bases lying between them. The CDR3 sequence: CASSSTGGPAEAFF. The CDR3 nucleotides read TGTGCCAGCAGTTCGACAGGTGGGCCGGCTGAAGCTTTCTTT.

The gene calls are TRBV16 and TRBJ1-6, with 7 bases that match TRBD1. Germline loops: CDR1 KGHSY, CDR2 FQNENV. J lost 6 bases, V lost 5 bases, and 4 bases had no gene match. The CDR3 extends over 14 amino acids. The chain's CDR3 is CASSTGQINSPLHF. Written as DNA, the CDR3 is TGTGCCAGCAGCACGGGACAGATTAATTCACCCCTCCACTTT.

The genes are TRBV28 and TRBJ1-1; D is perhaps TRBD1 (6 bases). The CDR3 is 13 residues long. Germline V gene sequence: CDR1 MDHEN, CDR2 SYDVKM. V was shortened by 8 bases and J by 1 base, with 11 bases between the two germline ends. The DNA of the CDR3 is TGTGCCAGCCGGACAGCGCCGAACACTGAAGCTTTCTTT. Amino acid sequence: CASRTAPNTEAFF.

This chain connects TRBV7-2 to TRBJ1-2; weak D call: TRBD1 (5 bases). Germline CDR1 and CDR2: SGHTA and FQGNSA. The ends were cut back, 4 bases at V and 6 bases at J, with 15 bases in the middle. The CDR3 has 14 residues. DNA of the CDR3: TGTGCCAGCAGCTCCCTCGCGCTAGGGGATGGCTACACCTTC. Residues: CASSSLALGDGYTF.

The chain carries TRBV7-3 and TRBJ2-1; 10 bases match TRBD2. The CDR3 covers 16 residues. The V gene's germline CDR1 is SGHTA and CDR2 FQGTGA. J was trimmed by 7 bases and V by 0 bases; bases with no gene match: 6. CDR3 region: CASSLTSGRVGNEQFF. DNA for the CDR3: TGTGCCAGCAGCTTAACGAGCGGGAGGGTAGGGAATGAGCAGTTCTTC.

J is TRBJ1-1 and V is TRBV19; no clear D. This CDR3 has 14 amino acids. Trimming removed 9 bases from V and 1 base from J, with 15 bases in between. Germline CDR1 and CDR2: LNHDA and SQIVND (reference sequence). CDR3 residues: CASAKLVQNTEAFF. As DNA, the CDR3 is TGTGCCAGCGCAAAACTAGTCCAGAACACTGAAGCTTTCTTT.

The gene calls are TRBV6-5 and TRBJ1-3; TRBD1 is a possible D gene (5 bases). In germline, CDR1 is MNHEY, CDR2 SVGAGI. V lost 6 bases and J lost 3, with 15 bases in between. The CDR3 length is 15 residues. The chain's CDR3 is CASSRDSPFGNTIYF. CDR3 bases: TGTGCCAGCAGCAGAGACAGTCCTTTTGGAAACACCATATATTTT.

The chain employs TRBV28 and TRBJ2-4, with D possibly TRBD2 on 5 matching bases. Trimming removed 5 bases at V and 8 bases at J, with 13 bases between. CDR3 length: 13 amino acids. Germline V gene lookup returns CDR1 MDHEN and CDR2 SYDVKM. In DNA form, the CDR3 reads TGTGCCAGCAGTGCGTGGGAGAATGACATTCAGTACTTC. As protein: CASSAWENDIQYF. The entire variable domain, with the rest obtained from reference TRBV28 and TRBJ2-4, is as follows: DVKVTQSSRYLVKRTGEKVFLECVQDMDHENMFWYRQDPGLGLRLIYFSYDVKMKEKGDIPEGYSVSREKKERFSLILESASTNQTSMYLCASSAWENDIQYFGAGTRLSVL.

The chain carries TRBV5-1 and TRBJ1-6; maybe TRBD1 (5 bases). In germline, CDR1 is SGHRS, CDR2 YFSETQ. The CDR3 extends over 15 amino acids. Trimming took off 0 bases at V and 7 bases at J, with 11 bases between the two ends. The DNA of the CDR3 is TGCGCCAGCAGCTTGGATGGGGGAGGGAATTCACCCCTCCACTTT. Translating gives CASSLDGGGNSPLHF.

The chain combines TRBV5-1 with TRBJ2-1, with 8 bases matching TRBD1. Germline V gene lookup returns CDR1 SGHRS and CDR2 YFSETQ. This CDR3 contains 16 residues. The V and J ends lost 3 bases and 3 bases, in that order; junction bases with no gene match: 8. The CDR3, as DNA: TGCGCCAGCAGCTGGGGGGACAGGACTATCTACAATGAGCAGTTCTTC. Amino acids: CASSWGDRTIYNEQFF.

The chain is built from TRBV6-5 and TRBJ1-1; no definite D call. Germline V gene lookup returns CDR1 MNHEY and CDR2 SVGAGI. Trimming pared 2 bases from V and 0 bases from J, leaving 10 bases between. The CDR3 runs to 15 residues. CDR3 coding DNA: TGTGCCAGCAGTTACGGAGGGAACATGAACACTGAAGCTTTCTTT. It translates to CASSYGGNMNTEAFF.

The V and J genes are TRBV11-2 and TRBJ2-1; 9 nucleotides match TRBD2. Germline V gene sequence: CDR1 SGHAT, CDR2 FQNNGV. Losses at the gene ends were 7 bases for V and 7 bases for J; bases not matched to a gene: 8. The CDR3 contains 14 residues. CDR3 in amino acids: CASIRGLAYNEQFF. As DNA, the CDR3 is TGTGCCAGCATCCGGGGACTAGCATATAATGAGCAGTTCTTC.

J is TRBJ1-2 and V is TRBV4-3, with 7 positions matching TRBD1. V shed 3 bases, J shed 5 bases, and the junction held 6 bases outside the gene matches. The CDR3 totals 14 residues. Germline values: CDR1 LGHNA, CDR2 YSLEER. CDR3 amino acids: CASSQETGSYGYTF. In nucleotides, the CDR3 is TGCGCCAGCAGCCAGGAGACAGGGTCTTATGGCTACACCTTC.

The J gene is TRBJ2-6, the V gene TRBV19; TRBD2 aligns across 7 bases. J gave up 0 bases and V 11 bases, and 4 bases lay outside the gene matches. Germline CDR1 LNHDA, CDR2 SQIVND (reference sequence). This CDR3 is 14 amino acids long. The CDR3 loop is CAAGGSSGANVLTF. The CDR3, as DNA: TGTGCCGCCGGGGGGAGCTCTGGGGCCAACGTCCTGACTTTC.

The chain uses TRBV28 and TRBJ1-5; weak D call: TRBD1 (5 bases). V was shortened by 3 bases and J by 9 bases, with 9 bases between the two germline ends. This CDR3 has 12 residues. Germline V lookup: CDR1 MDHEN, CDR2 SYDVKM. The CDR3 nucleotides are TGTGCCAGCAGTTTCAGGGTTAGGCCCCAGCATTTT. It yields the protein CASSFRVRPQHF.

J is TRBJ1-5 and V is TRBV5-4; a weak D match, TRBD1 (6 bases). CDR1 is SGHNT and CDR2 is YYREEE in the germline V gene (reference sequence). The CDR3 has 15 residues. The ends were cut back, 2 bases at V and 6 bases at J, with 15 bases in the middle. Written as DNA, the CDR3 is TGTGCCAGCAGCTTACAGGGCGCCGAAGGTCAGCCCCAGCATTTT. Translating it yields CASSLQGAEGQPQHF.

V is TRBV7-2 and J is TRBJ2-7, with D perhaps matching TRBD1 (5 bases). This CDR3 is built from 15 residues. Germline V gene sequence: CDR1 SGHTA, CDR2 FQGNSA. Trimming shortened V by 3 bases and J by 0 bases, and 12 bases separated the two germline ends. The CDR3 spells CASSLWGGSSYEQYF. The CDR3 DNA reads TGTGCCAGCAGCTTGTGGGGCGGTAGCTCCTACGAGCAGTACTTC. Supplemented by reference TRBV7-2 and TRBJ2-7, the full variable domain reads GAGVSQSPSNKVTEKGKDVELRCDPISGHTALYWYRQSLGQGLEFLIYFQGNSAPDKSGLPSDRFSAERTGGSVSTLTIQRTQQEDSAVYLCASSLWGGSSYEQYFGPGTRLTVT.

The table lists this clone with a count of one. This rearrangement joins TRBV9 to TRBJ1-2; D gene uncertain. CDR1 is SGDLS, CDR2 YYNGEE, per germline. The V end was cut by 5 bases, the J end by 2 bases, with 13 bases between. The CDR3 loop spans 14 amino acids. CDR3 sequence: CASSQWADNYGYTF. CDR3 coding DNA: TGTGCCAGCAGTCAGTGGGCAGACAACTATGGCTACACCTTC.

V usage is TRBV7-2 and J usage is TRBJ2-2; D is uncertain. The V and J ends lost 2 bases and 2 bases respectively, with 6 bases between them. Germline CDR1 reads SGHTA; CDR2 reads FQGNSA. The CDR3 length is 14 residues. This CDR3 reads CASSLIQNTGELFF. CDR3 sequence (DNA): TGTGCCAGCAGCTTAATACAAAACACCGGGGAGCTGTTTTTT.

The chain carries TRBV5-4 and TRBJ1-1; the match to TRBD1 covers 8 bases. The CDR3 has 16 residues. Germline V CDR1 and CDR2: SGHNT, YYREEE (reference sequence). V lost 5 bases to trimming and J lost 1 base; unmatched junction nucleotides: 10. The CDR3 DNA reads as TGTGCCAGCAGGGGAGATCCGGGACAGGAGAACACTGAAGCTTTCTTT. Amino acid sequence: CASRGDPGQENTEAFF.